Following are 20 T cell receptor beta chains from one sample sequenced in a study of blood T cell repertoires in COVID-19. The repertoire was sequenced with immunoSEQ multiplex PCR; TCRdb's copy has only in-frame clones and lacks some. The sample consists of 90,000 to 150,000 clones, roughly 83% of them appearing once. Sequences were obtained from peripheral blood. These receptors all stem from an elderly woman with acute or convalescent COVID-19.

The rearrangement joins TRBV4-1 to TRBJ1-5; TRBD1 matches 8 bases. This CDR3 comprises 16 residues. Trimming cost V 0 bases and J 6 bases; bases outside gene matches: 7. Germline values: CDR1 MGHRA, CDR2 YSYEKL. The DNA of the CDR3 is TGCGCCAGCAGCCAAGAAGGTGAGACAGGGGTTCAGCCCCAGCATTTT. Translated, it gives CASSQEGETGVQPQHF.

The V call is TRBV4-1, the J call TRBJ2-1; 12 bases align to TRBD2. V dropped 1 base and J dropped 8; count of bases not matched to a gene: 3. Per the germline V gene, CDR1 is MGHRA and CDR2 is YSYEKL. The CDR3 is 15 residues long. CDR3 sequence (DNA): TGCGCCAGCAGCCAAGGACTAGCGGGAGTCGATGAGCAGTTCTTC. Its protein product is CASSQGLAGVDEQFF.

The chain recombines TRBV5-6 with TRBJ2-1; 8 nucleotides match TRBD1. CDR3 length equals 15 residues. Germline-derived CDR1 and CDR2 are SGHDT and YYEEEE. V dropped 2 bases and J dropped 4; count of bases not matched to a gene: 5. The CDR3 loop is CASSFDRGPYNEQFF. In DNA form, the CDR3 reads TGTGCCAGCAGCTTCGACAGGGGACCTTACAATGAGCAGTTCTTC.

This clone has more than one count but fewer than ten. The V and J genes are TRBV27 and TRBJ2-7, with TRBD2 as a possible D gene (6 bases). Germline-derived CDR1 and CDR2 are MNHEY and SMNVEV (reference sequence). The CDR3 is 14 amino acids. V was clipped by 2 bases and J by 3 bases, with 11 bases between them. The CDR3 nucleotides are TGTGCCAGCAGTTTACGGGGGAGAGGCTACGAGCAGTACTTC. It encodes CASSLRGRGYEQYF.

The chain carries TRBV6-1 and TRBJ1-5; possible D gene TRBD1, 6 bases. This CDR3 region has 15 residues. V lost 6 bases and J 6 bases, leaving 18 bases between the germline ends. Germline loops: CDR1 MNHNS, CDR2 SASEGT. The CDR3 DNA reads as TGTGCCAGCAGCACGACAGGCGCTCGTAGTCAGCCCCAGCATTTT. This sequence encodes CASSTTGARSQPQHF.

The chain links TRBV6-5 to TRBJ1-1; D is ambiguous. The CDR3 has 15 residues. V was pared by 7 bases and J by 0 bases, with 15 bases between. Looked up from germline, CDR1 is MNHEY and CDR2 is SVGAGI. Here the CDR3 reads CASNMGDTLNTEAFF. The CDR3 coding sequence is TGTGCCAGCAATATGGGAGACACCTTGAACACTGAAGCTTTCTTT.

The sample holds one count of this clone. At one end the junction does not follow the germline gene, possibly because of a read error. CDR3 in DNA: TGTGCCAGCTCTCCACCGGGACAGGGGTCCTACGAGCAGTACTTC. Its translation is CASSPPGQGSYEQYF. V gene TRBV18 combines with J gene TRBJ2-7; 10 bases map to TRBD1. CDR3 size: 15 residues. Germline V lookup: CDR1 KGHSH, CDR2 LQKENI. Complete variable domain (other parts from reference TRBV18 and TRBJ2-7): NAGVMQNPRHLVRRRGQEARLRCSPMKGHSHVYWYRQLPEEGLKFMVYLQKENIIDESGMPKERFSAEFPKEGPSILRIQQVVRGDSAAYFCASSPPGQGSYEQYFGPGTRLTVT.

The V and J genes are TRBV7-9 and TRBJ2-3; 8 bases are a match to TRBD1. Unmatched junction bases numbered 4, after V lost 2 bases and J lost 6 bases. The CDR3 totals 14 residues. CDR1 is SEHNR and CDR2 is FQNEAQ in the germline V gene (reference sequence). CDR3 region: CASSLPGGPDTQYF. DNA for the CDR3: TGTGCCAGCAGCTTACCAGGGGGCCCGGATACGCAGTATTTT.

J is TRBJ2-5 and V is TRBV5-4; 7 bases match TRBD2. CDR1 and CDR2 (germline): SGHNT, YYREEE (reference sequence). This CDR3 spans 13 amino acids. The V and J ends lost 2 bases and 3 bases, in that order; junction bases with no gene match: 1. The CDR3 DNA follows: TGTGCCAGCAGCTTTCGGGGGGAAGAGACCCAGTACTTC. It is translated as CASSFRGEETQYF.

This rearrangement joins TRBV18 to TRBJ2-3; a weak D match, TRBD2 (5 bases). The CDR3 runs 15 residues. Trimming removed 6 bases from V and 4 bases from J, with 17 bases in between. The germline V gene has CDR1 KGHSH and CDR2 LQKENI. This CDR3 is CASSMEYLGADTQYF. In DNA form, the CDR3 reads TGTGCCAGCTCTATGGAGTACCTCGGGGCAGATACGCAGTATTTT.

CDR3 protein: CASGQHQETQYF. The CDR3 DNA reads as TGTGCCAGTGGGCAGCATCAAGAGACCCAGTACTTC. J is TRBJ2-5 and V is TRBV19, with no clear D. The ends were cut back, 8 bases at V and 2 bases at J, with 9 bases in the middle. The CDR3 consists of 12 residues. Germline V gives CDR1 LNHDA, CDR2 SQIVND (reference sequence). The entire variable domain, with the rest obtained from reference TRBV19 and TRBJ2-5, is as follows: DGGITQSPKYLFRKEGQNVTLSCEQNLNHDAMYWYRQDPGQGLRLIYYSQIVNDFQKGDIAEGYSVSREKKESFPLTVTSAQKNPTAFYLCASGQHQETQYFGPGTRLLVL.

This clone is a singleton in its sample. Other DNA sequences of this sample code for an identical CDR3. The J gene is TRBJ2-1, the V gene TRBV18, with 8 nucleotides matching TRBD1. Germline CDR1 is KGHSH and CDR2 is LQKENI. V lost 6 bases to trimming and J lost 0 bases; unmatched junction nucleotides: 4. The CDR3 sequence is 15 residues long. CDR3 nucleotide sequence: TGTGCCAGCTCCCGGGACAGGAGCTCCTACAATGAGCAGTTCTTC. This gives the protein CASSRDRSSYNEQFF.

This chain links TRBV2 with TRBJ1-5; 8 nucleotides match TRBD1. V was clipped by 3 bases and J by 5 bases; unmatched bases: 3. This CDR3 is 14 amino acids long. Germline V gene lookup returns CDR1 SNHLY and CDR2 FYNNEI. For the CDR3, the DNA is TGTGCCAGCAGTGATACAGGGGGAGATCAGCCCCAGCATTTT. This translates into CASSDTGGDQPQHF. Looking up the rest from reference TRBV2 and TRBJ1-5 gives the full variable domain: EPEVTQTPSHQVTQMGQEVILRCVPISNHLYFYWYRQILGQKVEFLVSFYNNEISEKSEIFDDQFSVERPDGSNFTLKIRSTKLEDSAMYFCASSDTGGDQPQHFGDGTRLSIL.

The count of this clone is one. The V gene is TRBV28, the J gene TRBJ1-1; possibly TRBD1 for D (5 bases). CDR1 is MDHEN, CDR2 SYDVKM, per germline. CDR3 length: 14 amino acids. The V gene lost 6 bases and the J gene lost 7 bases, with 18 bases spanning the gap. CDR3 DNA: TGTGCCAGCAGCGGATCGGGACTCGGGATTGAAGCTTTCTTT. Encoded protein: CASSGSGLGIEAFF.

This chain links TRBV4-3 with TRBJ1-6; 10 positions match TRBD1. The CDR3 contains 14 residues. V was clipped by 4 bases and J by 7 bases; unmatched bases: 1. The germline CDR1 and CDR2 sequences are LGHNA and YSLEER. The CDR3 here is CASSRGQGNSPLHF. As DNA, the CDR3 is TGCGCCAGCAGCCGGGGACAGGGGAATTCACCCCTCCACTTT.

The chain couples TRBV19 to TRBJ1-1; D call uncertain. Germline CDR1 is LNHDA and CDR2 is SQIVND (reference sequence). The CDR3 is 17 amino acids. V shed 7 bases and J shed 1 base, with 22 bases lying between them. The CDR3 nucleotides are TGTGCCAGTACCTCCCGTGGCTATCCGGGGTGGAACACTGAAGCTTTCTTT. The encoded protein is CASTSRGYPGWNTEAFF.

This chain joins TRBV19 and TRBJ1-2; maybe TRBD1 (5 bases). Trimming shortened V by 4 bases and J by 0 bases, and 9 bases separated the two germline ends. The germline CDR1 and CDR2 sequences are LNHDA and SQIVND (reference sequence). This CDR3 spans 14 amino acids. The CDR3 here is CASSTGRANYGYTF. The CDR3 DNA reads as TGTGCCAGTAGTACCGGCAGGGCTAACTATGGCTACACCTTC.

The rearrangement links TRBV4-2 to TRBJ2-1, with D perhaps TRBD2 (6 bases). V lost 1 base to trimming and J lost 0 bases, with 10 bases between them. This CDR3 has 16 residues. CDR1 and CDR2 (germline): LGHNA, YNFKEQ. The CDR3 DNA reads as TGTGCCAGCAGCCAAGGGGGCGGGGCCTCCTACAATGAGCAGTTCTTC. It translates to CASSQGGGASYNEQFF.

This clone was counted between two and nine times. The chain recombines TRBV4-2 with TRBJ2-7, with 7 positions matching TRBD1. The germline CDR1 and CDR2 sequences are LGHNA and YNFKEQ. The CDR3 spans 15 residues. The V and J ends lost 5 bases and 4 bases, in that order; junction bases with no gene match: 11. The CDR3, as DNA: TGTGCCAGCAGCTCACAGGGGTCTCTTAGGTACGAGCAGTACTTC. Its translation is CASSSQGSLRYEQYF.

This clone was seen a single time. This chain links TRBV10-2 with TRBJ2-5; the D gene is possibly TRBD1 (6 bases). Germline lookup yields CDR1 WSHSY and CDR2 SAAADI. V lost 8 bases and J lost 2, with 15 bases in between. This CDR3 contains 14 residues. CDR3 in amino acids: CASAVTGLQETQYF. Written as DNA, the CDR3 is TGCGCCAGCGCCGTCACAGGGTTACAAGAGACCCAGTACTTC.